This TCR beta chain came from a study of early stage breast cancer tumors. Study results and limitations: Most shared enriched TCRB sequences were commonly generated ones.

Using immunoSEQ multiplex PCR, the repertoire was profiled, and TCRdb retains in-frame clones only, with some absent. The data show more than 55,000 clones, over 65% seen once. Remarks on this clone: The antigen remains unidentified.

Germline lookup yields CDR1 SGHTA and CDR2 FQGNSA. V lost 2 bases, J lost 7 bases, and 5 bases stayed unmatched. The CDR3 runs 14 residues. The V call is TRBV7-2, the J call TRBJ2-1; 7 bases agree with TRBD2. The sample consisted of blood. The TCR was taken from a person aged 30 to 40 with breast cancer. This CDR3 is CASSLMGGPNEQFF. CDR3 bases: TGTGCCAGCAGCTTAATGGGAGGGCCGAATGAGCAGTTCTTC.